This TCR beta chain derives from a study of pediatric ulcerative colitis. Sequenced by immunoSEQ multiplex PCR; TCRdb stores in-frame clones only, minus some. The table lists approximately 5,600 clones, around 89% of them singletons. This clone was counted a single time. The CDR3 covers 14 residues. In germline, CDR1 is PRHDT, CDR2 FYEKMQ (reference sequence). Trimming at V came to 3 bases and at J to 8 bases, leaving 6 bases not matched to a gene. The sequenced sample was blood. This chain uses TRBV13 with TRBJ1-2; 10 nucleotides line up with TRBD1. The source of this sequence is a boy younger than 18 with mild ulcerative colitis. The CDR3 reads CASSLVGQGPGYTF. As DNA, the CDR3 is TGTGCCAGCAGCTTGGTGGGACAGGGGCCCGGCTACACCTTC.